This T cell receptor beta chain was sequenced for a study of beta chain features in type 1 diabetes. Study-wide background: The patients were much like the healthy donors in age, gender and cell yields. Study observations and caveats: Comparison showed that naive, central memory and Treg TCRB repertoires appeared more similar among patients than among healthy donors. High TCR expression in some cells could lead to their over-representation in cDNA sequencing.

Investigators reverse transcribed all isolated RNA, so they sequenced expressed TCRB transcripts. It was found that naive, central memory and regulatory T cell samples averaged approximately 3.9 million reads. Produced via immunoSEQ multiplex PCR; TCRdb's table is partial and in-frame only. The sample shows about 340,000 clones, 7.5% to 9% of them seen only once. The CDR3 is 16 residues long. CDR1 is SGDLS, CDR2 YYNGEE, per germline. V gave up 4 bases and J gave up 3 bases; unmatched junction bases: 12. There are a few counts of this clone. Its target is not known. Sequenced: central memory CD4+ T cells from blood. This chain links TRBV9 with TRBJ2-7, with 8 positions matching TRBD1. This sequence was found in a woman aged 18 to 35 in good health. As DNA, the CDR3 is TGTGCCAGCAGCACCGGACAGGGTGGTTCACACTACGAGCAGTACTTC. Its translation: CASSTGQGGSHYEQYF.